This T cell receptor beta chain was sequenced for a study of cytomegalovirus exposure and HLA in healthy donors. Study results and caveats: TRBV6-2, TRBV6-3 and some other V segments were unresolvable in 87-base-pair reads. There were several of the most significant clusters that appeared linked to common viral pathogens in a later analysis. Rare sequences made up most TCRs, while some public TCRs were found in many donors.

It was with 60 Vbeta and 13 Jbeta primers that the PCR ran. The assay was immunoSEQ multiplex PCR, and TCRdb's table has in-frame clones only and misses some. The table lists some 78,000 clones, 80% of them singletons. With respect to this clone: The antigen remains unidentified.

CDR1 and CDR2 from the germline V gene are SGHAT and FQNNGV. There are 16 residues in the CDR3. Trimming took 3 bases from V and 1 from J, leaving 10 bases between them. This chain links TRBV11-2 with TRBJ2-6; no firm D call. This TCR was sampled from a woman aged 45-65 years in good health and CMV-seropositive. Sequencing used PBMCs. CDR3 coding DNA: TGTGCCAGCAGCTTTAGAGGAGTTTCTGGGGCCAACGTCCTGACTTTC. The encoded protein is CASSFRGVSGANVLTF.